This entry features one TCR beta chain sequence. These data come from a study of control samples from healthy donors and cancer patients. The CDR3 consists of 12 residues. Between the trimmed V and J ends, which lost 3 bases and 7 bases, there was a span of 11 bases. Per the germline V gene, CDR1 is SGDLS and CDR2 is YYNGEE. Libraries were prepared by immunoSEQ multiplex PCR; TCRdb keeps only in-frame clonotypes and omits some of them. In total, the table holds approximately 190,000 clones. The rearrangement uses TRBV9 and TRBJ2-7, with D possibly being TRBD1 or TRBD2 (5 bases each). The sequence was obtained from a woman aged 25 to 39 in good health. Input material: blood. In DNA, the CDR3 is TGTGCCAGCAGCGGGGACGAGGCGGAGCAGTACTTC. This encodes CASSGDEAEQYF.